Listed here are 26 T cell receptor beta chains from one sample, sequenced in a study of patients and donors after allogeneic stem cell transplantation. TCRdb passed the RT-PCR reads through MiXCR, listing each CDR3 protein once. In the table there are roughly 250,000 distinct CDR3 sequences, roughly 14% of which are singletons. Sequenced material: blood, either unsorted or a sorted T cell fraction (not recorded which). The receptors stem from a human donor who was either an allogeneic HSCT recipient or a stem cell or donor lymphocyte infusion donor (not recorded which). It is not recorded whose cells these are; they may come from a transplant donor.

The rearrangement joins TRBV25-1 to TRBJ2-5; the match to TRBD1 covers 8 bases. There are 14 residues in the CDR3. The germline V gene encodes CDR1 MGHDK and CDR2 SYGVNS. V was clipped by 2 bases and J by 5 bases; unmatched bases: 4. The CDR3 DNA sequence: TGTGCCAGCAGTGAACTCGACAGGGGTGAGACCCAGTACTTC. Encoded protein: CASSELDRGETQYF. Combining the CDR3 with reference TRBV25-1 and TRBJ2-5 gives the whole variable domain EADIYQTPRYLVIGTGKKITLECSQTMGHDKMYWYQQDPGMELHLIHYSYGVNSTEKGDLSSESTVSRIRTEHFPLTLESARPSHTSQYLCASSELDRGETQYFGPGTRLLVL.

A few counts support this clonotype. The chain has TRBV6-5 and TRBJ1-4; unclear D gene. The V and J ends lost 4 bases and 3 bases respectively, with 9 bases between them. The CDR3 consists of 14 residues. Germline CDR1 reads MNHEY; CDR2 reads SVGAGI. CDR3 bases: TGTGCCAGCAGTTCCTTTCCATCTAATGAAAAACTGTTTTTT. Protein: CASSSFPSNEKLFF.

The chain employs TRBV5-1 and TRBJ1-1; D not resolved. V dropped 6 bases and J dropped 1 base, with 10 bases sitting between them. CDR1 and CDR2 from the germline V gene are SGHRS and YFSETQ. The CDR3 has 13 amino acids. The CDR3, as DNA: TGCGCCAGCAAGGAAGGCGCGAACACTGAAGCTTTCTTT. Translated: CASKEGANTEAFF.

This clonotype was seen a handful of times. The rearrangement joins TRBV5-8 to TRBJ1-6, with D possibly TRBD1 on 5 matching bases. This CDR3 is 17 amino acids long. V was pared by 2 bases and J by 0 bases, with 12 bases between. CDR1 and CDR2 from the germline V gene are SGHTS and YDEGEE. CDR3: CASSFGTTNSYNSPLHF. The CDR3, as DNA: TGTGCCAGCAGCTTTGGGACTACGAACTCCTATAATTCACCCCTCCACTTT.

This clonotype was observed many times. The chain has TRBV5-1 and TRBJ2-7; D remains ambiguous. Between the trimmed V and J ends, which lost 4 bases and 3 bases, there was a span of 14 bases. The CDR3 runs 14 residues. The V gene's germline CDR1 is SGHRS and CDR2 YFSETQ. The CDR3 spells CASSTNPRNYEQYF. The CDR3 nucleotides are TGCGCCAGCAGCACCAACCCTAGGAACTACGAGCAGTACTTC.

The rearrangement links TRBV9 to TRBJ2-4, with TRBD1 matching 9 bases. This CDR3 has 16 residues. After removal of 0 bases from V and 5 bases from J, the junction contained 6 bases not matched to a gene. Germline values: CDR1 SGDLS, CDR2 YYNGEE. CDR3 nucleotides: TGTGCCAGCAGCGTAGGGGTCTGGACAGGGGAAAACATTCAGTACTTC. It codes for CASSVGVWTGENIQYF.

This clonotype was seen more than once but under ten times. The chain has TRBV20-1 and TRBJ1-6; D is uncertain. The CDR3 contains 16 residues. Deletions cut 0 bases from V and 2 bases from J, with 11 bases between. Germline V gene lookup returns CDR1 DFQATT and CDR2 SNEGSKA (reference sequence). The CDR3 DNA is TGCAGTGCTAGAGATCTGAGGTTTCCCTATAATTCACCCCTCCACTTT. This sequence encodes CSARDLRFPYNSPLHF.

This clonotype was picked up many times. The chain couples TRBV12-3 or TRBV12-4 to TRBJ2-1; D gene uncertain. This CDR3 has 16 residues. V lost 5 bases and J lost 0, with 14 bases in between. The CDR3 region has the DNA TGTGCCAGCAGTCTCCGACTCGATAGCTCCTACAATGAGCAGTTCTTC. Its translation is CASSLRLDSSYNEQFF.

The CDR3 protein is CASRPTSPMNTEAFF. DNA of the CDR3: TGTGCCAGCAGACCTACGTCCCCCATGAACACTGAAGCTTTCTTT. V and J are TRBV6-1 and TRBJ1-1; D gene ambiguous. Germline-derived CDR1 and CDR2 are MNHNS and SASEGT. V lost 6 bases, J lost 0 bases, and 14 bases lay in between. This CDR3 has 15 residues.

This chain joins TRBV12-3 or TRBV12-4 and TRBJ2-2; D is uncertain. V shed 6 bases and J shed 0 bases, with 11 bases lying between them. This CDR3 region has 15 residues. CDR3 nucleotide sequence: TGTGCCAGCAGGGTTAAGGGCACGAACACCGGGGAGCTGTTTTTT. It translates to CASRVKGTNTGELFF.

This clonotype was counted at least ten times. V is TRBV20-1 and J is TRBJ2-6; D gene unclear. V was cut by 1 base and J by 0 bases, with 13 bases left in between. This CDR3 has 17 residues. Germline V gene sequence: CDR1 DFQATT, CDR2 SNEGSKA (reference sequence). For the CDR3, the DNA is TGCAGTGCTAGAGGGCAGCACCTACTCTCTGGGGCCAACGTCCTGACTTTC. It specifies CSARGQHLLSGANVLTF.

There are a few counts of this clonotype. This CDR3 is CASSYLRAENTEAFF. As DNA, the CDR3 is TGTGCCAGCAGTTACCTAAGGGCCGAGAACACTGAAGCTTTCTTT. The chain combines TRBV6-5 with TRBJ1-1; D gene uncertain. Germline lookup yields CDR1 MNHEY and CDR2 SVGAGI. This CDR3 comprises 15 residues. V dropped 2 bases and J dropped 1 base, with 11 bases sitting between them.

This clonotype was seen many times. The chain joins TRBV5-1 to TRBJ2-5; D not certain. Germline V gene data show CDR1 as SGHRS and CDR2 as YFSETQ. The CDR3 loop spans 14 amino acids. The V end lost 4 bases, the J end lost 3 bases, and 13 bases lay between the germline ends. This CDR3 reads CASSMGWVEETQYF. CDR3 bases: TGCGCCAGCAGCATGGGATGGGTGGAAGAGACCCAGTACTTC. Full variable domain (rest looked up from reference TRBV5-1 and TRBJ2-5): KAGVTQTPRYLIKTRGQQVTLSCSPISGHRSVSWYQQTPGQGLQFLFEYFSETQRNKGNFPGRFSGRQFSNSRSEMNVSTLELGDSALYLCASSMGWVEETQYFGPGTRLLVL.

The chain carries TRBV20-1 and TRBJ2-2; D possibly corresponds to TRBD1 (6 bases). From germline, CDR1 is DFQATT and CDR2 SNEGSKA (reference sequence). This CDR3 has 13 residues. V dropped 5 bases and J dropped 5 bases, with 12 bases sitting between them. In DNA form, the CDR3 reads TGCAGTGCTCAGGACAGTTTAACCGGGGAGCTGTTTTTT. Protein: CSAQDSLTGELFF.

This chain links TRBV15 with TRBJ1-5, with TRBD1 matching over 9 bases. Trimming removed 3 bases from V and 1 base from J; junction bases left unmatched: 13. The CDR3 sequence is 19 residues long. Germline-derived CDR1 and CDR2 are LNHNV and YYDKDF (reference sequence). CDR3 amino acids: CATSSERGEQGASNQPQHF. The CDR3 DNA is TGTGCCACCAGCAGCGAGCGGGGGGAACAGGGGGCCAGCAATCAGCCCCAGCATTTT.

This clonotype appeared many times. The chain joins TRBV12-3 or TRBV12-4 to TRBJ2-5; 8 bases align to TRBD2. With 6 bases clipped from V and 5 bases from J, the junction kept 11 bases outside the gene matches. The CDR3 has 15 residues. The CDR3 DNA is TGTGCCAGCAGCCCGGGGACTAGGCGGGAGGAGACCCAGTACTTC. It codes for CASSPGTRREETQYF.

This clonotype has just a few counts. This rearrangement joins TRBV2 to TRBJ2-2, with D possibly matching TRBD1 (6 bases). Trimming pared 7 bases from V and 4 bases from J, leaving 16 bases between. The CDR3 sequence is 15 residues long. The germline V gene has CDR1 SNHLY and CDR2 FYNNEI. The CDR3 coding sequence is TGTGCCAGCAAGTCCCAGGGGATAAGCACCGGGGAGCTGTTTTTT. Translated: CASKSQGISTGELFF.

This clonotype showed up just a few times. The CDR3 region is CASSPATGVEKLFF. In DNA, the CDR3 is TGTGCCAGCTCACCAGCAACCGGGGTTGAAAAACTGTTTTTT. The genes are TRBV18 and TRBJ1-4; D is undetermined. This CDR3 is built from 14 residues. CDR1 and CDR2 from the germline V gene are KGHSH and LQKENI. The V end lost 2 bases, the J end lost 7 bases, and 11 bases lay between the germline ends. The full variable domain, in which reference TRBV18 and TRBJ1-4 provide the parts outside the CDR3, is NAGVMQNPRHLVRRRGQEARLRCSPMKGHSHVYWYRQLPEEGLKFMVYLQKENIIDESGMPKERFSAEFPKEGPSILRIQQVVRGDSAAYFCASSPATGVEKLFFGSGTQLSVL.

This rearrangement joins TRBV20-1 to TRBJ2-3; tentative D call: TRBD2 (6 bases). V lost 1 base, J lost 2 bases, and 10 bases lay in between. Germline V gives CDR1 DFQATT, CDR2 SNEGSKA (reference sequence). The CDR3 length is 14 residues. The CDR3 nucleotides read TGCAGTGCTAGAGGACTAGACTACACAGATACGCAGTATTTT. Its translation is CSARGLDYTDTQYF.

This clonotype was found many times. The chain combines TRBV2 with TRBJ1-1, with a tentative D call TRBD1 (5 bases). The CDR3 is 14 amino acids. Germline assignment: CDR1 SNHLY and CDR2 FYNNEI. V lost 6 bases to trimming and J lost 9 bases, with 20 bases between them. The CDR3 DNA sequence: TGTGCCAGCAGCGGAGGGGACTCAGGGAGAAAAGCTTTCTTT. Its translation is CASSGGDSGRKAFF.

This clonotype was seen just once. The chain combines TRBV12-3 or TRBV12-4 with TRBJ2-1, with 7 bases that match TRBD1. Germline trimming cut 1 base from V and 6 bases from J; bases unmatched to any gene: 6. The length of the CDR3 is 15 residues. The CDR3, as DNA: TGTGCCAGCAGTTTAGGGACAGGAGTGTTCAATGAGCAGTTCTTC. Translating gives CASSLGTGVFNEQFF.

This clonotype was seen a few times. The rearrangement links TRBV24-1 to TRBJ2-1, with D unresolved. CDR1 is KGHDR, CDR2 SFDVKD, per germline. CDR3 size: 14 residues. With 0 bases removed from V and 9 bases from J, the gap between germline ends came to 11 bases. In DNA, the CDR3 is TGTGCCACCAGTGATTTGGAACACGGGTTTGAGCAGTTCTTC. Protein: CATSDLEHGFEQFF.

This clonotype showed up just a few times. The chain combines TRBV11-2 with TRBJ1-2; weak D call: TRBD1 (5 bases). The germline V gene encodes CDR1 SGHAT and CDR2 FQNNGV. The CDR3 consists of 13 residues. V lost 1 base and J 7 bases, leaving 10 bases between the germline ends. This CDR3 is CASSLAGGSGYTF. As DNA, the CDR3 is TGTGCCAGCAGCTTAGCGGGGGGATCTGGCTACACCTTC.

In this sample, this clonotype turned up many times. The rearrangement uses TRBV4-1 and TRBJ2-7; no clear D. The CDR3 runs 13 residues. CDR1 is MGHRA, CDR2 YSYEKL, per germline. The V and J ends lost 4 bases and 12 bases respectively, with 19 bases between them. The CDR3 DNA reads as TGCGCCAGCAGCCGAGAGTCCCGAAGTCTTCGGTACTTC. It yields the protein CASSRESRSLRYF.

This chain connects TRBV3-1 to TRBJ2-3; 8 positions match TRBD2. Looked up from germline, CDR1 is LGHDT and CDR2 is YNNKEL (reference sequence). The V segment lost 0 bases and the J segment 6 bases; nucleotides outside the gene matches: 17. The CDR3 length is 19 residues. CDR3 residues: CASSQDQNRAAGGYDTQYF. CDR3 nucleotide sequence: TGTGCCAGCAGCCAAGATCAGAATCGGGCGGCGGGAGGATATGATACGCAGTATTTT.

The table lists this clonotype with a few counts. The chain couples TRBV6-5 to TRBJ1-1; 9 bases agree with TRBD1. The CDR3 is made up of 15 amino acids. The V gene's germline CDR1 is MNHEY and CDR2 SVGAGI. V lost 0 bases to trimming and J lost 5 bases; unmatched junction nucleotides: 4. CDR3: CASSYSTGGWTEAFF. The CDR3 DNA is TGTGCCAGCAGTTACTCGACAGGGGGTTGGACTGAAGCTTTCTTT.